This record covers a single TCR beta chain. What it binds is unknown. Germline V gene data show CDR1 as MNHEY and CDR2 as SVGAGI. V was pared by 5 bases and J by 10 bases, with 9 bases of the junction left unmatched. This CDR3 comprises 13 residues. Described time point: recipient sample about 28 days before transplant, after cytoreduction. This sample stems from a study of T cell clonotyping in hematopoietic cell transplantation. Whole-study results and caveats: Higher Inverse Simpson Index values in graft donor and pretransplant recipient predicted broader posttransplant TCR diversity.

Assay used: immunoSEQ multiplex PCR; TCRdb lists only in-frame clones, some missing. The sample lists approximately 50,000 clones; 85% to 90% were seen once. The J gene is TRBJ1-1, the V gene TRBV6-5; 8 positions agree with TRBD1. The material was peripheral blood mononuclear cells, obtained before stem cell transplant. This TCR was recovered from a man aged 55 to 70 with biphenotypic leukemia. Some clones in this sample may be carry-over from other donors' samples. CDR3 DNA: TGTGCCAGCAGTCGGACAGGGAAGATGGGAGCTTTCTTT. Translated: CASSRTGKMGAFF.